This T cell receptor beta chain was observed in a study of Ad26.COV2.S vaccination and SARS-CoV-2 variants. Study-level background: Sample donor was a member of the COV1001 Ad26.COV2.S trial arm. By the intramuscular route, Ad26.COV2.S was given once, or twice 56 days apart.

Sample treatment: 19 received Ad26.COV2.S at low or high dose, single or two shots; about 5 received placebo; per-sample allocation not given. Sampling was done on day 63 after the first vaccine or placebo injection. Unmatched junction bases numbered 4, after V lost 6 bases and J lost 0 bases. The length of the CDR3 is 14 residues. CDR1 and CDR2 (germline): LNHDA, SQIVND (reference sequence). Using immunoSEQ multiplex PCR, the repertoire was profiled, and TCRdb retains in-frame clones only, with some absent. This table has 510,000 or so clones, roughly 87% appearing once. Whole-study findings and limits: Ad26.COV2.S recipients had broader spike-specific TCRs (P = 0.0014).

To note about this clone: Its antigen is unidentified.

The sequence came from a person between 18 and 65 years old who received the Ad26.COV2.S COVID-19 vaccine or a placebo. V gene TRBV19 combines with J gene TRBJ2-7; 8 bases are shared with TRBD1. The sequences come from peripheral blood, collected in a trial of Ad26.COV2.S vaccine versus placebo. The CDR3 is CASRATGVSYEQYF. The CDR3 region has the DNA TGTGCCAGTAGGGCGACAGGGGTCTCCTACGAGCAGTACTTC.